This T cell receptor (beta chain) was recovered during a study of T cells after yellow fever vaccination. TCRdb reanalysed the 5' RACE reads using MiXCR and keeps one entry per CDR3 protein. The repertoire has 40,000 to 55,000 distinct CDR3 sequences, 6.5% to 8.5% of them found once; the top ten carry 20% to 25%. CDR1 is MNHNS and CDR2 is SASEGT in the germline V gene. This CDR3 contains 15 residues. V lost 6 bases, J lost 0 bases, and 14 bases lay in between. This clonotype has a handful of counts. The sequences come from CD8+ T cells not binding an NS4B(214-222) dextramer, sorted from PBMCs, collected roughly 47 days after the first yellow fever vaccination. The rearrangement joins TRBV6-1 to TRBJ1-2, with D unresolved. The sequence derives from a man between 18 and 29 years old who received the YFV17D yellow fever vaccine. The CDR3, as DNA: TGTGCCAGCAGAGACCCCCTCGAGCCTAACTATGGCTACACCTTC. Translated: CASRDPLEPNYGYTF.